This T cell receptor beta chain was identified in a study of naive and memory T cell subsets. Study-level results: In naive cells, over 95% of TCR sequences were seen only once. A few larger clonotypes appeared in naive repertoires, especially CD8, possibly memory cells re-expressing CD45RA.

Four subsets defined by CD45RA and CD27 were sorted after CD3, CD4, CD8 and live/dead staining. This CDR3 has 15 residues. The V end lost 1 base, the J end lost 2 bases, and 12 bases lay between the germline ends. Germline CDR1 is SGHTA and CDR2 is FQGNSA. Both TRBC1 and TRBC2 were covered by a beta constant-region primer of two equimolar oligonucleotides. Nested alpha and beta constant-region primers with the SP2 primer drove four PCR rounds on ligated cDNA. An oligonucleotide with the SP2 primer and a 12-nucleotide UMI was ligated to the cDNA 3' end. TCRdb recomputed calls from the UMI-ligation and nested PCR reads with MiXCR, one row per CDR3 protein. This table has around 83,000 distinct CDR3 sequences, about 10% appearing once. Many counts were recorded for this clonotype. What it binds is not known.

The sequence was obtained from a human donor in good health. The sequenced sample was naive CD4+ T cells from blood. The V gene is TRBV7-2, the J gene TRBJ2-7; D possibly corresponds to TRBD2 (5 bases). Here the CDR3 reads CASSLEAGPTYEQYF. DNA of the CDR3: TGTGCCAGCAGCTTAGAGGCGGGCCCTACCTACGAGCAGTACTTC.